Listed below are T cell receptor beta chains from one sample, sequenced in a study of T-cell memory formation after mild COVID-19. TCRdb itself ran the 5' RACE reads through MiXCR, one entry per CDR3 protein. The sample carries approximately 270,000 distinct CDR3 sequences, around 15% recorded once. The sequencing sample was made of PBMCs or a T cell subset sorted from them (not recorded which). These receptors all stem from a man younger than 30 who had mild COVID-19 (a few samples of this study predate the infection). Cell type and time point are not known. CDR3s leave out the opening cysteine and the closing phenylalanine or tryptophan. Fields, in order: J gene, D gene, V gene, CDR3 protein. A D gene is named only where the DNA matches it firmly.

TRBJ1-5	NA	TRBV18	ASSSVSNQPQH
TRBJ1-1	NA	TRBV20-1	SARSQGGTEAF
TRBJ1-2	NA	TRBV6-6	ASSRDLRGYGYT
TRBJ2-2	NA	TRBV24-1	ATSAGEVAGELF
TRBJ2-5	TRBD1	TRBV6-2/TRBV6-3	AIAGQGLEETQY
TRBJ2-7	NA	TRBV6-6	ASRLGTHYEQY
TRBJ2-3	NA	TRBV7-3	ASSQSGVTTDTQY
TRBJ2-2	TRBD2	TRBV7-3	ASSLWLAGQSGELF
TRBJ1-6	NA	TRBV27	ASSPGMTSYNSPLH
TRBJ1-5	NA	TRBV5-1	ASSLEGGPNQPQH
TRBJ2-3	TRBD1	TRBV28	ASSFGTGSSTDTQY
TRBJ1-1	NA	TRBV5-5	ASSLRQTAMNTEAF
TRBJ1-6	NA	TRBV7-9	ASSFGGPHNSPLH
TRBJ2-2	TRBD1	TRBV7-2	ASSLAGTGGFGELF
TRBJ2-7	NA	TRBV20-1	SASGRGSYEQY
TRBJ2-1	TRBD2	TRBV20-1	SAISGGRFEHF
TRBJ1-1	NA	TRBV7-2	ASSLDRGGTEAF
TRBJ1-2	TRBD1	TRBV9	ASSVEGQGRYGYT
TRBJ2-3	NA	TRBV5-6	ASSRSGSTDTQY
TRBJ2-2	TRBD2	TRBV7-6	ASTPGSGGNTGELF
TRBJ1-2	NA	TRBV7-9	ASTLGGVNYGYT
TRBJ2-2	NA	TRBV29-1	SVGETATGELF
TRBJ1-3	NA	TRBV12-3/TRBV12-4	ASSLGAQSGNTIY
TRBJ2-7	NA	TRBV5-1	ASSLDLASYEQY
TRBJ2-7	NA	TRBV5-1	ASSLAGQTYEQY
TRBJ2-1	NA	TRBV5-1	ASSDLGDNEQF
TRBJ2-1	TRBD2	TRBV5-1	ASSLGPVKAGYNEQF
TRBJ2-5	TRBD1	TRBV25-1	ARGQTGI
TRBJ1-5	TRBD1	TRBV7-9	ASSLGQGAQPQH
TRBJ2-2	NA	TRBV6-2/TRBV6-3	ASSQGLYARQLPPTYANTGELF
TRBJ1-2	NA	TRBV20-1	SARDRGTGTYGYT
TRBJ2-5	NA	TRBV4-1	ASSLFGALGETQY
TRBJ1-5	TRBD1	TRBV12-3/TRBV12-4	ASSPGQHSNQPQH
TRBJ1-3	NA	TRBV5-1	ASSLEVSFTGPGNTIY
TRBJ1-1	NA	TRBV2	ASSDVIGGRAF
TRBJ2-2	NA	TRBV15	ATSRRGPKGELF
TRBJ2-7	NA	TRBV27	ASSFSASSYEQY
TRBJ1-6	NA	TRBV9	ASSLSLQSDLNSPLH
TRBJ2-1	NA	TRBV5-1	ASSPYPRGKDEQF
TRBJ2-3	NA	TRBV7-2	ASRLGRGPDTQY
TRBJ1-1	NA	TRBV6-1	ASSVNGQGGTEAF